The 9 T cell receptor beta chains below all came from one sample that was sequenced in a study of human T cells and chemical hapten exposure (dated by TCRdb to the early 2020s). The library was built by means of RACE. The sequencer was a NextSeq 500. TCRdb's own reprocessing of the public reads used fastp at Q25 and MiXCR and kept productive beta chains. Entries are consolidated by CDR3 protein sequence, retaining the most common genes and DNA. The table for this sample lists tens of thousands of distinct CDR3 sequences; less than 15% of them were counted only once. About 4.9% of the sample rests with the top ten. Reading the label with the study, this specimen's time point is: pre-sensitization, week 0. Taken with the paper, the label for treatment or condition translates to: therapeutic diphenylcyclopropenone sensitization with weekly scalp DPC. The sample here was whole blood, taken in connection with sensitization to the hapten diphenylcyclopropenone (DPC). The receptors stem from a woman between 50 and 59 years old with alopecia areata. Some clones in this sample may be carry-over from other donors' samples.

This clonotype was counted only a few times. The CDR3 DNA is TGTGCCAGCAGTTACTATGTACGGGAGGGATACAATGAGCAGTTCTTC. Translating gives CASSYYVREGYNEQFF. The rearrangement joins TRBV6-5 to TRBJ2-1, with 8 bases lining up with TRBD2. V shed 1 base and J 4 bases; nucleotides not matched to a gene: 6. The V gene's germline CDR1 is MNHEY and CDR2 SVGAGI. CDR3 length: 16 residues.

The CDR3 DNA sequence: TGTGCCAGCTCACCGACTAGCGGAGCTTCCTACGAGCAGTACTTC. This sequence encodes CASSPTSGASYEQYF. The J gene is TRBJ2-7, the V gene TRBV18, with 9 bases lining up with TRBD2. Germline CDR1 reads KGHSH; CDR2 reads LQKENI. V lost 3 bases and J lost 1; bases outside the gene matches: 4. This CDR3 is built from 15 residues.

This clonotype was observed a few times. V gene TRBV27 combines with J gene TRBJ2-7; TRBD1 matches 8 bases. V lost 4 bases, J lost 6 bases, and 11 bases stayed unmatched. CDR1 is MNHEY, CDR2 SMNVEV, per germline (reference sequence). The CDR3 covers 15 residues. Here the CDR3 reads CASSSTRRGLLEQYF. In nucleotides, the CDR3 is TGTGCCAGCAGTTCTACCCGCAGGGGGCTCCTCGAGCAGTACTTC.

V and J are TRBV7-9 and TRBJ2-5; TRBD2 matches at 7 bases. V gave up 5 bases and J gave up 2 bases; unmatched junction bases: 8. In germline, CDR1 is SEHNR, CDR2 FQNEAQ (reference sequence). The CDR3 extends over 15 amino acids. The CDR3 nucleotides are TGTGCCAGCAGCCGAAGCGGGGCCAGACAAGAGACCCAGTACTTC. Translation gives CASSRSGARQETQYF.

This clonotype showed up just a few times. V is TRBV9 and J is TRBJ2-1, with 9 bases aligning to TRBD2. The CDR3 is 16 residues long. V shed 4 bases and J 0 bases; nucleotides not matched to a gene: 5. Germline loops: CDR1 SGDLS, CDR2 YYNGEE. The CDR3 DNA is TGTGCCAGCAGCCCCCGGACTAGCGACTCCTACAATGAGCAGTTCTTC. Its translation is CASSPRTSDSYNEQFF. The entire variable domain, with the rest obtained from reference TRBV9 and TRBJ2-1, is as follows: DSGVTQTPKHLITATGQRVTLRCSPRSGDLSVYWYQQSLDQGLQFLIQYYNGEERAKGNILERFSAQQFPDLHSELNLSSLELGDSALYFCASSPRTSDSYNEQFFGPGTRLTVL.

This clonotype was observed a handful of times. V is TRBV15 and J is TRBJ1-2, with D perhaps matching TRBD1 (6 bases). Germline V gives CDR1 LNHNV, CDR2 YYDKDF (reference sequence). Trimming took off 1 base at V and 10 bases at J, with 16 bases between the two ends. The CDR3 extends over 14 amino acids. CDR3 in amino acids: CATSRAGGVHAYTF. The CDR3 nucleotides read TGTGCCACCAGCAGAGCCGGGGGCGTTCATGCCTACACCTTC.

This chain uses TRBV21-1 with TRBJ2-7; the table names TRBD1, a call not compared with the DNA. TRBV21-1 is recorded as a pseudogene. The CDR3 has 18 residues. As DNA, the CDR3 is TGTGCCAGCAGCAAAGGGCCTGACAGGGGGCAATGGGGTCTCGAGCAGTACTTC. Protein product: CASSKGPDRGQWGLEQYF.

This clonotype turned up a few times. The CDR3 DNA reads TGTGCCAGCAGCAGGGACTTTAACACTGAAGCTTTCTTT. Encoded protein: CASSRDFNTEAFF. The gene calls are TRBV28 and TRBJ1-1; tentatively, D is TRBD1 (5 bases). CDR3 length equals 13 residues. Trimming removed 6 bases from V and 2 bases from J, with 10 bases in between. Germline V gene data show CDR1 as MDHEN and CDR2 as SYDVKM.

The rearrangement joins TRBV27 to TRBJ2-6; D gene ambiguous. CDR1 is MNHEY, CDR2 SMNVEV, per germline (reference sequence). This CDR3 comprises 13 residues. V was trimmed by 3 bases and J by 0 bases, leaving 0 bases between them. CDR3 in DNA: TGTGCCAGCAGTTTCTCTGGGGCCAACGTCCTGACTTTC. Protein sequence: CASSFSGANVLTF.